What follows are 11 T cell receptor beta chains derived from one specimen sequenced in a study of blood T cell repertoires in COVID-19. Clones were sequenced by immunoSEQ multiplex PCR, and TCRdb holds only the in-frame ones, with some missing. The sample holds about 65,000 clones, over 75% seen once. Sequenced: peripheral blood. The receptor set was obtained from an elderly man with acute or convalescent COVID-19.

Of note for this clone: Sequence at one end of the junction differs from germline and may be a read error. This chain joins TRBV5-1 and TRBJ2-5, with a possible D match to TRBD2 (6 bases). CDR3 length equals 14 residues. Germline CDR1 is SGHRS and CDR2 is YFSETQ. CDR3 residues: CASSFGQGGEAQYF. In DNA, the CDR3 is TGCGCCAGCAGCTTCGGTCAGGGAGGAGAGGCCCAGTACTTC.

The V gene is TRBV27, the J gene TRBJ2-5; 7 nucleotides align to TRBD1. The ends lost 4 bases at V and 3 bases at J; junction bases unmatched: 8. The CDR3 contains 15 residues. Germline lookup yields CDR1 MNHEY and CDR2 SMNVEV (reference sequence). The CDR3 here is CASSSRTGWEETQYF. The DNA for the CDR3 is TGTGCCAGCAGTTCCCGGACAGGATGGGAAGAGACCCAGTACTTC.

V is TRBV7-9 and J is TRBJ2-7; TRBD1 agrees at 7 bases. V was pared by 4 bases and J by 5 bases, with 8 bases of the junction left unmatched. The germline gives CDR1 SEHNR, CDR2 FQNEAQ (reference sequence). The CDR3 has 14 residues. The CDR3, as DNA: TGTGCCAGCAGCTCCCGGACAGGAAGGAACGAGCAGTACTTC. This gives the protein CASSSRTGRNEQYF.

The rearrangement joins TRBV7-9 to TRBJ1-1, with unresolved D. Deletions cut 5 bases from V and 3 bases from J, with 13 bases between. The CDR3 totals 14 residues. Germline V gene lookup returns CDR1 SEHNR and CDR2 FQNEAQ (reference sequence). CDR3 nucleotide sequence: TGTGCCAGCAGCCTGTGGACGGACTACACTGAAGCTTTCTTT. It codes for CASSLWTDYTEAFF. The full variable domain, its missing parts supplied by reference TRBV7-9 and TRBJ1-1, is DTGVSQNPRHKITKRGQNVTFRCDPISEHNRLYWYRQTLGQGPEFLTYFQNEAQLEKSRLLSDRFSAERPKGSFSTLEIQRTEQGDSAMYLCASSLWTDYTEAFFGQGTRLTVV.

This rearrangement joins TRBV30 to TRBJ1-2, with no clear D. The CDR3 is 14 amino acids. CDR1 GTSNPN and CDR2 SVGIG come from the germline V gene (reference sequence). With 2 bases removed from V and 7 bases from J, the gap between germline ends came to 17 bases. Written as DNA, the CDR3 is TGTGCCTGGAGTTCGGGATCAAACGGGGTTGGCTACACCTTC. Protein sequence: CAWSSGSNGVGYTF.

The chain recombines TRBV5-1 with TRBJ1-1; 7 bases fit TRBD1. This CDR3 has 16 amino acids. After removal of 7 bases from V and 0 bases from J, the junction contained 12 bases not matched to a gene. CDR1 and CDR2 (germline): SGHRS, YFSETQ. The CDR3 DNA is TGCGCCAGCCGATCCCAGGGGGAAGGGATGAACACTGAAGCTTTCTTT. Protein sequence: CASRSQGEGMNTEAFF.

The rearrangement links TRBV30 to TRBJ2-4, with D tentatively TRBD1 (5 bases). This CDR3 has 13 residues. The germline gives CDR1 GTSNPN, CDR2 SVGIG (reference sequence). Trimming took off 2 bases at V and 0 bases at J, with 5 bases between the two ends. The CDR3 spells CAWSTGAKNIQYF. The CDR3 bases are TGTGCCTGGAGTACAGGAGCCAAAAACATTCAGTACTTC.

V usage is TRBV10-1 and J usage is TRBJ2-2, with D maybe TRBD2 (6 bases). CDR1 WNHNN and CDR2 SYGVQD come from the germline V gene (reference sequence). The V end lost 9 bases, the J end lost 1 base, and 9 bases lay between the germline ends. There are 13 residues in the CDR3. The CDR3 bases are TGCGCCAGATCAGCGGGGAACACCGGGGAGCTGTTTTTT. This sequence encodes CARSAGNTGELFF.

This chain connects TRBV20-1 to TRBJ2-1; 9 bases align to TRBD1. Germline lookup yields CDR1 DFQATT and CDR2 SNEGSKA (reference sequence). V lost 2 bases to trimming and J lost 12 bases; unmatched junction nucleotides: 2. The CDR3 is made up of 11 amino acids. The CDR3 DNA sequence: TGCAGTGCTAGAACAGGGGGCGGGCAGTTCTTC. It encodes CSARTGGGQFF.

The J gene is TRBJ2-5, the V gene TRBV3-1 (or the pseudogene TRBV3-2), with TRBD1 identical over 11 bases. The length of the CDR3 is 16 residues. Germline assignment: CDR1 LGHDT and CDR2 YNNKEL (reference sequence). With 4 bases clipped from V and 5 bases from J, the junction kept 9 bases outside the gene matches. As DNA, the CDR3 is TGTGCCAGCAGCCTCCTCGGACAGGGGGCACAGGAGACCCAGTACTTC. Translated, it gives CASSLLGQGAQETQYF.

The chain employs TRBV28 and TRBJ1-2; weak D call: TRBD1 (5 bases). Germline CDR1 and CDR2: MDHEN and SYDVKM. The CDR3 has 14 amino acids. Between the trimmed V and J ends, which lost 1 base and 14 bases, there was a span of 20 bases. CDR3 in amino acids: CASSLYSQGGGRTF. CDR3 DNA: TGTGCCAGCAGTTTATATTCCCAGGGCGGTGGCAGAACCTTC.